Listed below are T cell receptor beta chains from one sample, sequenced in a study of Graves' ophthalmopathy and Graves' hyperthyroidism. One entry per CDR3 protein, called by TCRdb with MiXCR from the multiplex PCR reads. Of roughly 1.1 million distinct CDR3 sequences in the sample, approximately 35% are singletons; the top ten hold over 8.5%. The sample comprised peripheral blood or thyroid tissue (not recorded which). All receptors come from an adult man with Graves' hyperthyroidism. CDR3s include the opening cysteine and the closing phenylalanine or tryptophan. D genes are given only for firm matches. A clone size is listed for some rows: how often the clone was seen (once, few, many), or a class if it is expanded.

d_call: -; v_call: TRBV20-1; j_call: TRBJ2-7; clone_size: many; cdr3_aa: CSASLLGYEQYF; cdr3_nt: TGCAGTGCTAGCCTGCTAGGCTACGAGCAGTACTTC
d_call: -; v_call: TRBV28; j_call: TRBJ2-5; clone_size: few; cdr3_aa: CASSFGVRDRQETQYF; cdr3_nt: TGTGCCAGCAGTTTTGGAGTGCGGGACAGACAAGAGACCCAGTACTTC
d_call: -; v_call: TRBV5-1; j_call: TRBJ2-7; clone_size: many; cdr3_aa: CASSYRFGPYEQYF; cdr3_nt: TGCGCCAGCAGCTACCGTTTCGGCCCCTACGAGCAGTACTTC
d_call: TRBD1; v_call: TRBV12-3/TRBV12-4; j_call: TRBJ1-5; clone_size: -; cdr3_aa: CASSSTGGDQPQHF; cdr3_nt: TGTGCCAGCAGTTCGACAGGGGGTGATCAGCCCCAGCATTTT
d_call: -; v_call: TRBV30; j_call: TRBJ1-2; clone_size: -; cdr3_aa: CAWTQGGHGYTF; cdr3_nt: TGTGCCTGGACCCAGGGTGGTCATGGCTACACCTTC
d_call: TRBD1; v_call: TRBV7-2; j_call: TRBJ2-7; clone_size: -; cdr3_aa: CASSPNAGQGYEQYF; cdr3_nt: TGTGCCAGCAGCCCTAACGCGGGACAGGGTTACGAGCAGTACTTC
d_call: -; v_call: TRBV2; j_call: TRBJ2-6; clone_size: -; cdr3_aa: CASSALAGANVLTF; cdr3_nt: TGTGCCAGCAGTGCCCTAGCGGGGGCCAACGTCCTGACTTTC
d_call: -; v_call: TRBV15; j_call: TRBJ2-5; clone_size: many; cdr3_aa: CATSREGSQETQYF; cdr3_nt: TGTGCCACCAGCAGAGAAGGGTCCCAAGAGACCCAGTACTTC
d_call: -; v_call: TRBV2; j_call: TRBJ1-6; clone_size: many; cdr3_aa: CASSPSGNSPLHF; cdr3_nt: TGTGCCAGCAGCCCCTCAGGGAATTCACCCCTCCACTTT
d_call: -; v_call: TRBV12-3/TRBV12-4; j_call: TRBJ2-7; clone_size: -; cdr3_aa: CASRPGTAYEQYF; cdr3_nt: TGTGCCAGCAGACCTGGGACGGCCTACGAGCAGTACTTC
d_call: -; v_call: TRBV7-6; j_call: TRBJ1-5; clone_size: -; cdr3_aa: CASSLNQGVNQPQHF; cdr3_nt: TGTGCCAGCAGTTTAAATCAAGGGGTCAATCAGCCCCAGCATTTT
d_call: TRBD1; v_call: TRBV5-1; j_call: TRBJ1-1; clone_size: many; cdr3_aa: CASSTTGVTEAFF; cdr3_nt: TGCGCCAGCAGCACGACAGGGGTCACTGAAGCTTTCTTT